There are many counts of the clone carrying this TCR beta chain. Authors' data handling: A papillary thyroid cancer distant-metastasis classifier was built from CDR3 differences across clinicopathological groups. TCRdb re-processed the PCR reads through MiXCR. What appears here as the V and J calls and clone size reflects TCRdb's work, not the paper's. Of 30,000 or so clones listed, roughly 30% were seen once; the top ten hold roughly a third. The sample originates from a study of metastatic and nonmetastatic thyroid tumors. No patient had received any treatment before thyroid surgery. The sequence came from a female donor with papillary thyroid cancer or a benign thyroid nodule (not recorded which). Some clones in this sample may be carry-over from other donors' samples. Sequencing input: blood.

The CDR3 protein is CSPKGLSGGSYEQYF. The CDR3 DNA reads as TGCAGCCCTAAGGGGCTGTCCGGGGGGTCCTACGAGCAGTACTTC. The chain is built from TRBV20-1 and TRBJ2-7, with TRBD2 matching over 7 bases. This CDR3 has 15 amino acids. CDR1 is DFQATT and CDR2 is SNEGSKA in the germline V gene (reference sequence).